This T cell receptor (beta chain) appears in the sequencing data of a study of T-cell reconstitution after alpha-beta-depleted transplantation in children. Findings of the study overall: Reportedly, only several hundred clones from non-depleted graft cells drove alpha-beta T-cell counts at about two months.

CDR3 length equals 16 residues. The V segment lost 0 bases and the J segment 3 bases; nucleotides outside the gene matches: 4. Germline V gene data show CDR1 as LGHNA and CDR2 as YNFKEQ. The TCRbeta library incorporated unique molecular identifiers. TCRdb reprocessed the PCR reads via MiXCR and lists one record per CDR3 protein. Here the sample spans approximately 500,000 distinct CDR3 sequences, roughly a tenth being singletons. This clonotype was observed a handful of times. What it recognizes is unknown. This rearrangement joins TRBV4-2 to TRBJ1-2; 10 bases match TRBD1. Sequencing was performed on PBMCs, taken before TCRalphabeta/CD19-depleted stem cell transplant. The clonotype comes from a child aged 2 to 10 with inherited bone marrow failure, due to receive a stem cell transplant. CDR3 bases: TGTGCCAGCAGCCAAGACGGGACAGGGGAGGACTATGGCTACACCTTC. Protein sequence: CASSQDGTGEDYGYTF.